Presented here are 17 T cell receptor beta chains from one specimen sequenced in a study of blood T cell repertoires in COVID-19 (TCRdb year 2020). Library creation used the immunoSEQ multiplex PCR assay. Entries here come from immuneACCESS through TCRdb and include only in-frame sequences with V and J called. Some clones fail to appear in such tables; in the studies checked, an unresolved V gene covers under half of the shortfall, and the cause of the remainder is unknown. Present in this sample are around 150,000 clones, more than 65% of which were seen just once. The ten most abundant clones make up roughly 4.3% of the sample. The sample consisted of peripheral blood. Source of these receptors: a man aged 60-69 years with acute or convalescent COVID-19.

This chain connects TRBV5-1 to TRBJ2-3, with no clear D. Germline V gene data show CDR1 as SGHRS and CDR2 as YFSETQ. The germline V and J ends were trimmed by 0 bases and 0 bases, with 8 bases remaining between them. The CDR3 is 15 amino acids. CDR3 loop: CASSLEQHSTDTQYF. CDR3 nucleotides: TGCGCCAGCAGCTTGGAACAGCATAGCACAGATACGCAGTATTTT.

The chain's CDR3 is CASSFQTGTEAFF. The CDR3 DNA follows: TGTGCCAGCAGTTTCCAAACAGGGACTGAAGCTTTCTTT. The chain has TRBV6-5 and TRBJ1-1, with a possible D match to TRBD1 (6 bases). This CDR3 region has 13 residues. Germline lookup yields CDR1 MNHEY and CDR2 SVGAGI. V lost 4 bases and J 5 bases, leaving 11 bases between the germline ends.

The chain has TRBV30 and TRBJ2-1; 9 positions agree with TRBD2. The V segment lost 0 bases and the J segment 5 bases; nucleotides outside the gene matches: 8. The germline gives CDR1 GTSNPN, CDR2 SVGIG (reference sequence). The CDR3 runs to 16 residues. CDR3: CAWSVGFVAGDNEQFF. The DNA for the CDR3 is TGTGCCTGGAGTGTAGGATTCGTAGCGGGAGACAATGAGCAGTTCTTC.

This clone is a singleton in its sample. The J gene is TRBJ2-7, the V gene TRBV6-5; 8 bases agree with TRBD1. The germline gives CDR1 MNHEY, CDR2 SVGAGI. Germline trimming cut 6 bases from V and 0 bases from J; bases unmatched to any gene: 7. The CDR3 runs 15 residues. Written as DNA, the CDR3 is TGTGCCAGCAGGAAGGGACAGGAGATCTCCTACGAGCAGTACTTC. Protein: CASRKGQEISYEQYF.

This clone was recorded a few times. The V call is TRBV10-3, the J call TRBJ2-3; TRBD2 matches at 9 bases. Germline V lookup: CDR1 ENHRY, CDR2 SYGVKD. This CDR3 has 15 amino acids. After removal of 4 bases from V and 6 bases from J, the junction contained 8 bases not matched to a gene. The CDR3 DNA is TGTGCCATCAGTGCCCTTAGCGGGGGCGGGGATACGCAGTATTTT. Amino acid sequence: CAISALSGGGDTQYF.

V usage is TRBV11-2 and J usage is TRBJ2-3, with D perhaps matching TRBD2 (6 bases). The CDR3 covers 12 residues. V lost 5 bases, J lost 7 bases, and 10 bases lay in between. Germline values: CDR1 SGHAT, CDR2 FQNNGV. In DNA form, the CDR3 reads TGTGCCAGCAGCCCCGGAGGGAATACGCAGTATTTT. It translates to CASSPGGNTQYF.

The chain couples TRBV24-1 to TRBJ2-1; D gene unclear. Germline CDR1 reads KGHDR; CDR2 reads SFDVKD. The CDR3 loop spans 13 amino acids. V shed 3 bases and J shed 5 bases, with 7 bases lying between them. The CDR3 DNA reads as TGTGCCACCAGTGATAGCCCTAACAATGAGCAGTTCTTC. Translating gives CATSDSPNNEQFF.

This clone came up a few times. The chain combines TRBV5-4 with TRBJ2-3; 12 nucleotides match TRBD2. Trimming cost V 4 bases and J 4 bases; bases outside gene matches: 4. Germline V gene lookup returns CDR1 SGHNT and CDR2 YYREEE (reference sequence). The CDR3 has 15 amino acids. The CDR3 here is CASSPGLAGADTQYF. Written as DNA, the CDR3 is TGTGCCAGCAGCCCGGGACTAGCGGGCGCAGATACGCAGTATTTT.

CDR3 protein: CASSLSWAYNSPLHF. Written as DNA, the CDR3 is TGTGCCAGCAGCTTAAGTTGGGCGTATAATTCACCCCTCCACTTT. The genes are TRBV7-9 and TRBJ1-6; D is unclear. Trimming took 2 bases from V and 4 from J, leaving 9 bases between them. The CDR3 is 15 amino acids. Germline V gene sequence: CDR1 SEHNR, CDR2 FQNEAQ (reference sequence). The full variable domain, completed using reference TRBV7-9 and TRBJ1-6, is DTGVSQNPRHKITKRGQNVTFRCDPISEHNRLYWYRQTLGQGPEFLTYFQNEAQLEKSRLLSDRFSAERPKGSFSTLEIQRTEQGDSAMYLCASSLSWAYNSPLHFGNGTRLTVT.

The rearrangement joins TRBV12-5 to TRBJ1-3; D is ambiguous. The CDR3 length is 14 residues. Trimming took off 1 base at V and 1 base at J, with 5 bases between the two ends. Germline V gene lookup returns CDR1 LGHNT and CDR2 FRNRAP. The CDR3 DNA reads TGTGCTAGTGGTTTGGGAGGGTCTGGAAACACCATATATTTT. It encodes CASGLGGSGNTIYF.

V is TRBV5-8 and J is TRBJ1-4, with D uncertain. Trimming pared 0 bases from V and 4 bases from J, leaving 16 bases between. Germline V lookup: CDR1 SGHTS, CDR2 YDEGEE. The CDR3 sequence is 17 residues long. CDR3 sequence reads: CASSLGALTGDNEKLFF. Here the CDR3 DNA reads TGTGCCAGCAGCTTGGGGGCTCTTACGGGAGATAATGAAAAACTGTTTTTT.

This clone occurred once. The genes are TRBV5-1 and TRBJ2-2; 9 bases are a match to TRBD1. The CDR3 length is 14 residues. The V and J ends lost 6 bases and 6 bases, in that order; junction bases with no gene match: 6. From germline, CDR1 is SGHRS and CDR2 YFSETQ. DNA of the CDR3: TGCGCCAGCACCATGGGGACAGGGCCCGGGGAGCTGTTTTTT. It yields the protein CASTMGTGPGELFF.

V is TRBV9 and J is TRBJ2-7; 8 positions match TRBD2. J was trimmed by 4 bases and V by 1 base; bases with no gene match: 4. Germline CDR1 and CDR2: SGDLS and YYNGEE. CDR3 length: 14 amino acids. The chain's CDR3 is CASSVSGGPYEQYF. The CDR3 DNA reads as TGTGCCAGCAGCGTATCGGGAGGGCCTTACGAGCAGTACTTC.

The V gene is TRBV4-1, the J gene TRBJ2-1; D may be TRBD2 (6 bases). Per the germline V gene, CDR1 is MGHRA and CDR2 is YSYEKL. This CDR3 contains 13 residues. V was clipped by 2 bases and J by 6 bases, with 8 bases between them. CDR3 bases: TGCGCCAGCAGCCAAACTAGCTTCAATGAGCAGTTCTTC. Its protein product is CASSQTSFNEQFF.

The gene calls are TRBV6-5 and TRBJ2-2; D is ambiguous. This CDR3 region has 15 residues. From germline, CDR1 is MNHEY and CDR2 SVGAGI. V shed 6 bases and J shed 6 bases, with 17 bases lying between them. CDR3 sequence reads: CASSRVPGSPGELFF. The CDR3 bases are TGTGCCAGCAGCCGGGTCCCCGGTTCCCCCGGGGAGCTGTTTTTT.

CDR3 DNA sequence: TGTGCCAGCAGCCCAGACGGGAATCAGCCCCAGCATTTT. Amino acids: CASSPDGNQPQHF. The rearrangement uses TRBV7-3 and TRBJ1-5, with D uncertain. Germline V gene data show CDR1 as SGHTA and CDR2 as FQGTGA. The V and J ends lost 5 bases and 4 bases respectively, with 9 bases between them. The CDR3 extends over 13 amino acids.

The rearrangement uses TRBV6-5 and TRBJ2-1, with D unclear. The CDR3 length is 11 residues. Germline V CDR1 and CDR2: MNHEY, SVGAGI. V was pared by 6 bases and J by 3 bases, with 3 bases between. Here the CDR3 reads CASSLYNEQFF. The CDR3 DNA is TGTGCCAGCAGCCTCTACAATGAGCAGTTCTTC.